These T cell receptor beta chains were read from a single sample in a study of Graves' ophthalmopathy and Graves' hyperthyroidism. TCRdb fed the multiplex PCR reads into MiXCR, producing one record per CDR3 protein. Among approximately 700,000 distinct CDR3 sequences listed, roughly two fifths were seen once. Sequencing was carried out using peripheral blood. These receptors were obtained from an adult man with Graves' ophthalmopathy. Each CDR3 is given with its conserved first and last residue. A D gene is named only where the DNA matches it firmly. Clone size, where shown, is once, few, many, or a class for clones that have expanded.

j_gene,d_gene,v_gene,abundance,CDR3aa,CDR3nt
TRBJ1-3,.,TRBV10-3,.,CAISYSTPRSGNTIYF,TGTGCCATCAGTTACTCGACTCCTCGCTCTGGAAACACCATATATTTT
TRBJ1-4,.,TRBV7-9,.,CASSLGGQDEKLFF,TGTGCCAGCAGCCTCGGGGGGCAGGATGAAAAACTGTTTTTT
TRBJ2-5,TRBD2,TRBV7-2,.,CASSRVAGQETQYF,TGTGCCAGCAGCCGCGTAGCGGGTCAAGAGACCCAGTACTTC
TRBJ1-3,TRBD1,TRBV6-6,few,CASSTGQGSGNTIYF,TGTGCCAGCAGTACAGGACAGGGCTCTGGAAACACCATATATTTT
TRBJ1-1,.,TRBV7-9,many,CASSLIVNTEAFF,TGTGCCAGCAGCTTAATAGTGAACACTGAAGCTTTCTTT
TRBJ1-4,.,TRBV7-2,.,CASSLARDSTGEKLFF,TGTGCCAGCAGCTTAGCCAGAGACAGTACAGGGGAAAAACTGTTTTTT
TRBJ2-2,.,TRBV2,.,CASSLLGYEPGELFF,TGTGCCAGCAGTTTATTGGGGTATGAACCCGGGGAGCTGTTTTTT
TRBJ1-4,.,TRBV6-5,few,CASSDTGTNEKLFF,TGTGCCAGCAGTGATACAGGGACGAATGAAAAACTGTTTTTT
TRBJ1-1,.,TRBV2,.,CASSEEEVSTEAFF,TGTGCCAGCAGTGAAGAGGAGGTTTCCACTGAAGCTTTCTTT
TRBJ2-7,.,TRBV11-2,.,CASTLGRHRSYEQYF,TGTGCCAGCACCCTTGGACGACACCGATCCTACGAGCAGTACTTC
TRBJ2-7,.,TRBV10-3,few,CASSPFINNYEQYF,TGTGCCAGCAGTCCTTTCATTAACAACTACGAGCAGTACTTC
TRBJ1-4,.,TRBV7-2,many,CASSPDRGPGEKLFF,TGTGCCAGCAGCCCTGATCGAGGGCCGGGTGAAAAACTGTTTTTT
TRBJ1-4,TRBD1,TRBV7-9,.,CASSLRTGISEKLFF,TGTGCCAGCAGTTTACGGACAGGGATAAGTGAAAAACTGTTTTTT
TRBJ2-7,.,TRBV29-1,many,CSVVGGRTYEQYF,TGCAGCGTTGTAGGGGGGAGAACCTACGAGCAGTACTTC
TRBJ1-2,.,TRBV2,many,CASSEATGSYGYTF,TGTGCCAGCAGTGAAGCGACAGGATCCTATGGCTACACCTTC
TRBJ1-2,.,TRBV29-1,many,CSIEDNYGYTF,TGCAGCATTGAGGACAACTATGGCTACACCTTC
TRBJ1-5,.,TRBV14,.,CASSQVVRETGSQPQHF,TGTGCCAGCAGCCAAGTTGTTCGGGAAACAGGGTCCCAGCCCCAGCATTTT
TRBJ1-1,TRBD1,TRBV15,many,CATSKTGLSFF,TGTGCCACCAGCAAGACAGGGTTATCTTTCTTT
TRBJ2-5,.,TRBV29-1,many,CSGLRVGKETQYF,TGCAGCGGGCTCAGGGTAGGGAAAGAGACCCAGTACTTC
TRBJ1-5,.,TRBV2,many,CASSDGPTRNQPQHF,TGTGCCAGCAGTGATGGACCTACGCGCAATCAGCCCCAGCATTTT
TRBJ1-3,TRBD1,TRBV15,many,CATSRDGTAGNTIYF,TGTGCCACCAGCAGAGATGGGACAGCTGGAAACACCATATATTTT
TRBJ2-7,.,TRBV12-3/TRBV12-4,few,CASTSPGSNRYEQYF,TGTGCCAGCACCTCGCCGGGCAGCAATCGCTACGAGCAGTACTTC
TRBJ1-4,.,TRBV12-3/TRBV12-4,.,CASSYTVELEKLFF,TGTGCCAGCAGTTACACCGTCGAACTTGAAAAACTGTTTTTT
TRBJ2-7,.,TRBV5-4,few,CASSPGTGVFGEQYF,TGTGCCAGCAGCCCCGGGACGGGCGTCTTCGGCGAGCAGTACTTC
TRBJ1-1,.,TRBV4-2,few,CASSQVTDNTEAFF,TGTGCCAGCAGCCAAGTGACAGACAACACTGAAGCTTTCTTT